This entry lists 21 T cell receptor beta chains sequenced from one sample in a study of CD8 T cells in ankylosing spondylitis. The study, taken as a whole, reports: Ankylosing spondylitis blood appeared to be characterized by a TCR beta motif of under ten highly homologous variants.

No cognate antigen is known for these TCRs. TCRdb redid the calling of the 5' RACE reads with MiXCR, one entry per CDR3 protein. This table has roughly 490,000 distinct CDR3 sequences, approximately 5% appearing once. The sequenced material came from blood, either unsorted or a sorted T cell fraction (not recorded which). These receptors were collected from a male donor with ankylosing spondylitis.

This clonotype was picked up many times. The CDR3 sequence: CASSWTYEQYF. The CDR3 DNA follows: TGTGCCAGCAGTTGGACTTACGAGCAGTACTTC. The gene calls are TRBV12-3 or TRBV12-4 and TRBJ2-7; a possible D gene is TRBD2 (5 bases). V lost 4 bases and J lost 4, with 5 bases in between. The CDR3 is made up of 11 amino acids.

This clonotype was observed a handful of times. V is TRBV6-5 and J is TRBJ2-2, with a tentative D call TRBD1 (6 bases). The CDR3 length is 17 residues. With 2 bases removed from V and 0 bases from J, the gap between germline ends came to 13 bases. CDR1 is MNHEY, CDR2 SVGAGI, per germline. The CDR3 reads CASSYAQQGANTGELFF. CDR3 nucleotides: TGTGCCAGCAGTTACGCTCAACAGGGCGCGAACACCGGGGAGCTGTTTTTT.

Ten or more counts support this clonotype. The CDR3 region is CSAPRTSSKTQYF. The CDR3 bases are TGCAGTGCTCCCCGGACTAGCAGCAAGACCCAGTACTTC. This rearrangement joins TRBV20-1 to TRBJ2-5, with 8 nucleotides matching TRBD2. Unmatched junction bases numbered 8, after V lost 5 bases and J lost 6 bases. CDR3 size: 13 residues. Germline-derived CDR1 and CDR2 are DFQATT and SNEGSKA (reference sequence).

This clonotype was detected ten times or more. V and J are TRBV20-1 and TRBJ1-1; D is possibly TRBD1 (6 bases). The CDR3 has 15 amino acids. Germline CDR1 is DFQATT and CDR2 is SNEGSKA (reference sequence). CDR3 loop: CTLKRPGTMNTEAFF. The CDR3 nucleotides read TGCACTCTCAAGAGACCCGGGACAATGAACACTGAAGCTTTCTTT.

This clonotype appeared many times. V gene TRBV5-6 combines with J gene TRBJ1-5; D ambiguous. The V end lost 4 bases, the J end lost 3 bases, and 11 bases lay between the germline ends. Germline CDR1 is SGHDT and CDR2 is YYEEEE. The CDR3 runs to 14 residues. The CDR3 spells CASSLQANNQPQHF. The DNA of the CDR3 is TGTGCCAGCAGCCTCCAAGCAAACAATCAGCCCCAGCATTTT. The full variable domain, completed using reference TRBV5-6 and TRBJ1-5, is DAGVTQSPTHLIKTRGQQVTLRCSPKSGHDTVSWYQQALGQGPQFIFQYYEEEERQRGNFPDRFSGHQFPNYSSELNVNALLLGDSALYLCASSLQANNQPQHFGDGTRLSIL.

This clonotype was seen at least ten times. J is TRBJ1-4 and V is TRBV12-3 or TRBV12-4; no reliable D call. Trimming cost V 2 bases and J 2 bases, with 12 bases left between them. CDR3 length: 16 residues. In DNA form, the CDR3 reads TGTGCCAGCAGTTTAACCCCCCAAGGGACTAATGAAAAACTGTTTTTT. Encoded protein: CASSLTPQGTNEKLFF.

This clonotype was counted ten times or more. This chain uses TRBV5-6 with TRBJ2-7; the D is unclear. The CDR3 has 14 residues. Germline CDR1 SGHDT, CDR2 YYEEEE. The ends were cut back, 0 bases at V and 3 bases at J, with 10 bases in the middle. The chain's CDR3 is CASSLGRSFYEQYF. CDR3 nucleotides: TGTGCCAGCAGCTTGGGAAGGTCCTTCTACGAGCAGTACTTC. The variable domain in full, with the rest retrieved from reference TRBV5-6 and TRBJ2-7, is DAGVTQSPTHLIKTRGQQVTLRCSPKSGHDTVSWYQQALGQGPQFIFQYYEEEERQRGNFPDRFSGHQFPNYSSELNVNALLLGDSALYLCASSLGRSFYEQYFGPGTRLTVT.

This clonotype was observed a few times. The genes are TRBV2 and TRBJ2-2; D gene ambiguous. The CDR3 loop spans 15 amino acids. V was pared by 6 bases and J by 0 bases, with 11 bases between. Germline V gene sequence: CDR1 SNHLY, CDR2 FYNNEI. The CDR3 nucleotides are TGTGCCAGCAGGACGGAACTCGCGAACACCGGGGAGCTGTTTTTT. This encodes CASRTELANTGELFF. Full variable domain (outside the CDR3, taken from reference TRBV2 and TRBJ2-2): EPEVTQTPSHQVTQMGQEVILRCVPISNHLYFYWYRQILGQKVEFLVSFYNNEISEKSEIFDDQFSVERPDGSNFTLKIRSTKLEDSAMYFCASRTELANTGELFFGEGSRLTVL.

This clonotype was picked up many times. This chain connects TRBV29-1 to TRBJ1-1; D is ambiguous. The germline CDR1 and CDR2 sequences are SQVTM and ANQGSEA. CDR3 size: 9 residues. The V end lost 5 bases, the J end lost 6 bases, and 4 bases lay between the germline ends. CDR3 sequence reads: CSVIPEAFF. The DNA of the CDR3 is TGCAGCGTTATCCCTGAAGCTTTCTTT.

This clonotype has at least ten counts. This chain joins TRBV5-1 and TRBJ1-3, with D hard to call. CDR3 length equals 13 residues. V was shortened by 4 bases and J by 4 bases, with 9 bases between the two germline ends. Germline loops: CDR1 SGHRS, CDR2 YFSETQ. CDR3: CASSKGSGNTIYF. The CDR3 nucleotides read TGCGCCAGCAGCAAGGGCTCGGGAAACACCATATATTTT.

The table lists this clonotype with many counts. This chain joins TRBV27 and TRBJ2-7; TRBD2 aligns across 8 bases. Germline lookup yields CDR1 MNHEY and CDR2 SMNVEV (reference sequence). Trimming removed 4 bases from V and 4 bases from J; junction bases left unmatched: 9. The CDR3 is 15 residues long. CDR3 amino acids: CASSSESGRGYEQYF. The CDR3 region has the DNA TGTGCCAGCAGTTCAGAGAGCGGGAGAGGTTACGAGCAGTACTTC.

This clonotype was detected many times. V gene TRBV7-9 combines with J gene TRBJ1-2; 8 bases match TRBD1. The J segment lost 8 bases and the V segment lost 4 bases, leaving 12 bases of the junction unmatched. CDR3 length equals 15 residues. Germline V gene lookup returns CDR1 SEHNR and CDR2 FQNEAQ (reference sequence). The chain's CDR3 is CASSSLWQGAQGYTF. The CDR3 DNA reads TGTGCCAGCAGCTCCTTATGGCAGGGGGCGCAGGGCTACACCTTC.

This clonotype came up many times. The CDR3, as DNA: TGCGCCAGCAGCTGGGGGGGTGAAAAACTGTTTTTT. Translation: CASSWGGEKLFF. The J gene is TRBJ1-4, the V gene TRBV4-3; the D gene is possibly TRBD1 (5 bases). The CDR3 contains 12 residues. Germline-derived CDR1 and CDR2 are LGHNA and YSLEER. V lost 5 bases and J lost 7, with 8 bases in between.

This clonotype was recorded at least ten times. The chain combines TRBV4-1 with TRBJ2-5; D is unresolved. Trimming took 8 bases from V and 1 from J, leaving 11 bases between them. This CDR3 region has 13 residues. Looked up from germline, CDR1 is MGHRA and CDR2 is YSYEKL. CDR3 amino acids: CASGLILQETQYF. The CDR3 DNA reads as TGCGCCAGCGGTCTGATTCTCCAAGAGACCCAGTACTTC.

This clonotype has at least ten counts. The genes are TRBV7-2 and TRBJ2-1, with 7 bases aligning to TRBD2. V dropped 5 bases and J dropped 5; count of bases not matched to a gene: 12. The CDR3 is made up of 16 amino acids. CDR1 is SGHTA and CDR2 is FQGNSA in the germline V gene. The CDR3 spells CASSLLGLNYDNEQFF. As DNA, the CDR3 is TGTGCCAGCAGCCTCTTGGGACTAAATTACGACAATGAGCAGTTCTTC.

This clonotype was detected ten times or more. This chain links TRBV19 with TRBJ2-5; 13 positions agree with TRBD2. The length of the CDR3 is 18 residues. V was pared by 5 bases and J by 5 bases, with 14 bases of the junction left unmatched. Germline CDR1 and CDR2: LNHDA and SQIVND (reference sequence). CDR3 sequence: CASSRGLAGEVRSETQYF. For the CDR3, the DNA is TGTGCCAGTAGTCGAGGACTAGCGGGAGAGGTTCGTTCGGAGACCCAGTACTTC.

This clonotype was counted at least ten times. V and J are TRBV4-3 and TRBJ2-3; 7 bases agree with TRBD2. With V trimmed by 7 bases and J by 3 bases, 10 bases remained unmatched. This CDR3 has 15 residues. Germline V CDR1 and CDR2: LGHNA, YSLEER. The CDR3: CASTPGEGRTDTQYF. In DNA form, the CDR3 reads TGCGCCAGCACCCCCGGGGAGGGGCGAACAGATACGCAGTATTTT.

This clonotype was seen many times. The rearrangement links TRBV7-8 to TRBJ2-3, with D tentatively TRBD1 (6 bases). This CDR3 has 16 residues. Germline-derived CDR1 and CDR2 are SGHVS and FQNEAQ. Trimming shortened V by 5 bases and J by 0 bases, and 15 bases separated the two germline ends. CDR3 in DNA: TGTGCCAGCAGCCCATACGGGACATCTAGCACAGATACGCAGTATTTT. Translating it yields CASSPYGTSSTDTQYF.

This clonotype was recorded at least ten times. The J gene is TRBJ2-7, the V gene TRBV5-1; 8 bases align to TRBD2. Germline V lookup: CDR1 SGHRS, CDR2 YFSETQ. V shed 0 bases, J shed 2 bases, and the junction held 4 bases outside the gene matches. This CDR3 contains 15 residues. The CDR3 sequence is CASSLVIAGTYEQYF. The CDR3 region has the DNA TGCGCCAGCAGCTTGGTAATAGCGGGGACCTACGAGCAGTACTTC.

This clonotype was counted at least ten times. The CDR3 region is CASTNPGGGYTF. As DNA, the CDR3 is TGTGCCAGCACCAATCCCGGGGGTGGCTACACCTTC. The rearrangement links TRBV6-5 to TRBJ1-2; D might be TRBD1 (5 bases). The germline V gene has CDR1 MNHEY and CDR2 SVGAGI. The V end was cut by 7 bases, the J end by 7 bases, with 13 bases between. CDR3 length: 12 residues.

The V and J genes are TRBV7-2 and TRBJ2-7, with 7 bases that match TRBD2. Losses at the gene ends were 4 bases for V and 2 bases for J; bases not matched to a gene: 8. Germline assignment: CDR1 SGHTA and CDR2 FQGNSA. The CDR3 has 15 amino acids. The CDR3 DNA follows: TGTGCCAGCAGCTCCTGGCGGGAGCCAACCTACGAGCAGTACTTC. Protein: CASSSWREPTYEQYF.